Detailed here is one T cell receptor (beta chain). The target antigen is unknown. This table comes from immunoSEQ multiplex PCR, and its TCRdb copy is limited to in-frame clones, with some not included. The data show about 680,000 clones, with about 74% seen just once and roughly 1.7% held by the top ten. This sample is part of a study of shared clonotypes between healthy human individuals. Study-wide findings and caveats: Only blood was sampled; tissue repertoires likely differ. Generally, naive subsets came out with larger estimated richness than memory subsets.

Donors comprised healthy HIV-negative adults lacking recent acute infections or vaccinations. The source material was memory CD4+ T cells sorted from blood. Sample subset: CD45RA-negative fraction. The source of this sequence is a woman between 25 and 40 years old in good health.

Written as DNA, the CDR3 is TGTGCCTCCGGGGCGGTTTTGGGCACTGAAGCTTTCTTT. Its protein product is CASGAVLGTEAFF. The chain combines TRBV6-1 with TRBJ1-1, with D possibly matching TRBD1 (5 bases). The CDR3 has 13 residues. Trimming stripped 11 bases from V and 4 bases from J, with 17 bases between. Germline CDR1 MNHNS, CDR2 SASEGT.